This T cell receptor beta chain comes out of a study of beta chain features in type 1 diabetes. Across the study: The number of sorted cells examined across all samples was 107,917,701. Overall study results and limits: Insertion counts at VDJ junctions were lower in type 1 diabetes patients, who also showed more deletions there. Type 1 diabetes patients showed a moderate but significant shortening of TCRB CDR3s in all four CD4+ subsets.

Reverse transcription of all isolated RNA meant that expressed TCRB transcripts were sequenced. Measured with immunoSEQ multiplex PCR; TCRdb has only the in-frame clones, and not every one. Counted here are 150,000 to 200,000 clones, roughly 63% occurring once; the ten biggest clones make up about 0.089%. Germline-derived CDR1 and CDR2 are LNHNV and YYDKDF (reference sequence). V dropped 1 base and J dropped 2 bases, with 22 bases sitting between them. The CDR3 length is 19 residues. On this clone itself: Its antigen remains unidentified.

This receptor was taken from a man under 40 with type 1 diabetes. V gene TRBV15 combines with J gene TRBJ2-3; D is undetermined. The specimen sequenced was naive CD4+ T cells from blood. CDR3 loop: CATSRAYLLYLGATDTQYF. The CDR3, as DNA: TGTGCCACCAGCAGAGCCTATCTCCTCTACCTTGGTGCCACAGATACGCAGTATTTT.